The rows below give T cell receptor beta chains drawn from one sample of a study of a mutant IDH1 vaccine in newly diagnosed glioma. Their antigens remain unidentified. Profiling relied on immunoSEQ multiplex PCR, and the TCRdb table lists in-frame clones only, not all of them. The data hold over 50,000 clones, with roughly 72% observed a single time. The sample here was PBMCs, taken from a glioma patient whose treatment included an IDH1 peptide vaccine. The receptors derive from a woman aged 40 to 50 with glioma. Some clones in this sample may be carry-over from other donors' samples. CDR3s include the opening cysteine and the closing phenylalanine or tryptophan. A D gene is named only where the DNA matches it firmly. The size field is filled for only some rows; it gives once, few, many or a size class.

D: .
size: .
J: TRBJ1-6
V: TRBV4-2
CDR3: CASSSPGSGSPLHF
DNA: TGTGCCAGCAGCAGCCCAGGGTCAGGATCACCCCTCCACTTT

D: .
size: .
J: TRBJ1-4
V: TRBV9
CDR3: CASSGDFGKLFF
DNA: TGTGCCAGCAGCGGGGACTTCGGAAAACTGTTTTTT

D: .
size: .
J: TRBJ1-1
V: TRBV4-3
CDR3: CASSGQMNTEAFF
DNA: TGCGCCAGCAGCGGACAGATGAACACTGAAGCTTTCTTT

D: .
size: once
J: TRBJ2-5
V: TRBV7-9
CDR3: CASSLGGEGTQYF
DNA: TGTGCCAGCAGCTTAGGGGGTGAAGGGACCCAGTACTTC

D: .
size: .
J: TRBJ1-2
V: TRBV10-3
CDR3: CAISVVFGGLGGYTF
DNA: TGTGCCATCAGTGTGGTTTTTGGCGGGTTGGGGGGCTACACCTTC

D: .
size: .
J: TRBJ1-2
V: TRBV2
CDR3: CASSLNYGYTF
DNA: TGTGCCAGCAGTCTAAACTATGGCTACACCTTC

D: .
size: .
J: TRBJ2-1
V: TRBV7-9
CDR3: CASSPGQPSSYNEQFF
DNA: TGTGCCAGCAGCCCCGGACAGCCGAGCTCCTACAATGAGCAGTTCTTC

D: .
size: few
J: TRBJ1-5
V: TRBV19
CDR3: CASSDRIPNQPQHF
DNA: TGTGCCAGTAGCGATCGGATCCCAAATCAGCCCCAGCATTTT

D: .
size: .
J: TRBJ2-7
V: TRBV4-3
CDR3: CASSQDTVSYEQYF
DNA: TGCGCCAGCAGCCAAGATACCGTCTCCTACGAGCAGTACTTC

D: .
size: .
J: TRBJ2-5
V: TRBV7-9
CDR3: CASSLGVKRPSQETQYF
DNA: TGTGCCAGCAGCTTAGGAGTGAAGCGGCCTTCCCAAGAGACCCAGTACTTC

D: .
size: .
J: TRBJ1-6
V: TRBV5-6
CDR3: CASSPPGQTRGSPLHF
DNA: TGTGCCAGCAGCCCCCCGGGACAAACTCGAGGTTCACCCCTCCACTTT

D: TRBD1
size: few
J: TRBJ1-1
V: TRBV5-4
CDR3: CASSDRDRGGVGEAFF
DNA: TGTGCCAGCAGCGATCGGGACAGGGGTGGCGTTGGTGAAGCTTTCTTT

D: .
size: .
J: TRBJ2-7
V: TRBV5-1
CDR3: CASSMESFYEQYF
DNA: TGCGCCAGCAGCATGGAGTCGTTCTACGAGCAGTACTTC

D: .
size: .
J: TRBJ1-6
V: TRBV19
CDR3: CASSPQYSPLHF
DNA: TGTGCCAGTAGTCCTCAATATTCACCCCTCCACTTT

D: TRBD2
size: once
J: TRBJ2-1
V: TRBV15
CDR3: CATSRDTGGASRGEQFF
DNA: TGTGCCACCAGCAGAGATACCGGGGGGGCCAGTAGGGGTGAGCAGTTCTTC

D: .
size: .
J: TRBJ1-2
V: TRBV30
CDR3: CAWSVRGAYGYTF
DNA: TGTGCCTGGAGTGTACGTGGGGCCTATGGCTACACCTTC

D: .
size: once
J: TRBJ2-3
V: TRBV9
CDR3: CASSVAGDTQYF
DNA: TGTGCCAGCAGCGTAGCGGGGGATACGCAGTATTTT

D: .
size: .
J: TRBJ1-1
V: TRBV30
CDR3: CAWVGGGNTEAFF
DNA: TGTGCCTGGGTGGGGGGTGGGAACACTGAAGCTTTCTTT

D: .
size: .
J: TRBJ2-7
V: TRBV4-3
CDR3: CASSQEVRAYEQYF
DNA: TGCGCCAGCAGCCAAGAAGTCAGGGCCTACGAGCAGTACTTC

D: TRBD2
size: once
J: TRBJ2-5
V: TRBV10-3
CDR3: CAISGASGGLKETQYF
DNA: TGTGCCATCAGTGGGGCGAGCGGGGGCCTTAAAGAGACCCAGTACTTC

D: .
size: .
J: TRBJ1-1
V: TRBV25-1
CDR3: CASSEPGSNTEAFF
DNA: TGTGCCAGCAGTGAGCCGGGATCAAACACTGAAGCTTTCTTT

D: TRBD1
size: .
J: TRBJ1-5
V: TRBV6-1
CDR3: CASSEIGTGQPQHF
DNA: TGTGCCAGCAGTGAAATCGGGACAGGACAGCCCCAGCATTTT

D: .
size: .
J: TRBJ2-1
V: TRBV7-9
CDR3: CASSPKGGGLNRYEQFF
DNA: TGTGCCAGCAGCCCCAAGGGAGGGGGCCTTAATCGTTATGAGCAGTTCTTC

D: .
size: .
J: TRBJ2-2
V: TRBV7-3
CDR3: CASAPNTGELFF
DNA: TGTGCCAGCGCGCCGAACACCGGGGAGCTGTTTTTT

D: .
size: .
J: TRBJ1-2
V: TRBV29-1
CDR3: CSVDRPGSSNYGYTF
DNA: TGCAGCGTTGATCGCCCGGGGTCGTCGAACTATGGCTACACCTTC

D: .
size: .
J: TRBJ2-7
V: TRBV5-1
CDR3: CASSLTAGRGPYEQYF
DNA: TGCGCCAGCAGCCTGACCGCTGGGAGGGGGCCCTACGAGCAGTACTTC

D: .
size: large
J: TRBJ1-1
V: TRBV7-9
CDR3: CASSFVEAPTEAFF
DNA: TGTGCCAGCAGCTTCGTGGAGGCCCCGACTGAAGCTTTCTTT

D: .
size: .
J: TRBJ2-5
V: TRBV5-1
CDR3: CASSLRGLPQETQYF
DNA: TGCGCCAGCAGCTTGCGTGGACTGCCGCAAGAGACCCAGTACTTC

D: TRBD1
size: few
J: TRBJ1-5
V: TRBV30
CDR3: CAWSFDRGVGSNQPQHF
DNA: TGTGCCTGGAGTTTTGACAGGGGGGTGGGGAGCAATCAGCCCCAGCATTTT

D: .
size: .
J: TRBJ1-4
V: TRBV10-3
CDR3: CAASREGHEKLFF
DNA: TGTGCCGCCTCTCGGGAAGGGCATGAAAAACTGTTTTTT

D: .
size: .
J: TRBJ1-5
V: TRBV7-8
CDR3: CASSLDPRSNQPQHF
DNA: TGTGCCAGCAGCTTAGACCCCAGGAGCAATCAGCCCCAGCATTTT

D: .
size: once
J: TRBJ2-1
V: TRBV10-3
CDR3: CAISDRLSAGSEQFF
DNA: TGTGCCATCAGTGATAGGCTTTCCGCCGGGAGTGAGCAGTTCTTC

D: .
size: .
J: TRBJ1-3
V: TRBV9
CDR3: CASSNTSGHTIYF
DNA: TGTGCCAGCAGCAACACTTCCGGGCACACCATATATTTT

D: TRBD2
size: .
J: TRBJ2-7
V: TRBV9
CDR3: CASSVGTSGESYEQYF
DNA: TGTGCCAGCAGCGTCGGGACTAGCGGGGAGTCCTACGAGCAGTACTTC

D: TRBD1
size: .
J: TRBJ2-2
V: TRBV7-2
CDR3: CASSFLGPGTGGSGELFF
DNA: TGTGCCAGCAGCTTTTTAGGGCCTGGGACAGGGGGTTCCGGGGAGCTGTTTTTT

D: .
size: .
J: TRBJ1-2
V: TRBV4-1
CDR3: CASSQDPTFMGTDYTF
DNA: TGCGCCAGCAGCCAAGACCCCACCTTCATGGGAACTGACTACACCTTC

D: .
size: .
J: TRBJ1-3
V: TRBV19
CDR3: CASSTRSSGNTIYF
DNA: TGTGCCAGTAGTACCAGGTCCTCTGGAAACACCATATATTTT

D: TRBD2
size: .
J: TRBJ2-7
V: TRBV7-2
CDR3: CASSSKTSGGGEQYF
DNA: TGTGCCAGCAGCTCTAAGACTAGCGGTGGTGGGGAGCAGTACTTC

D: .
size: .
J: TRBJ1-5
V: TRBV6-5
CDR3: CASSSTGGQPQHF
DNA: TGTGCCAGCAGTTCCACCGGGGGCCAGCCCCAGCATTTT

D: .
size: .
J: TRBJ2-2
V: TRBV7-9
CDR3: CAGQQTGELFF
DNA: TGTGCCGGCCAGCAGACCGGGGAGCTGTTTTTT

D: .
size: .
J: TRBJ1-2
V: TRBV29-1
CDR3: CSVGWGQGRPSYGYTF
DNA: TGCAGCGTTGGGTGGGGGCAGGGAAGGCCGAGCTATGGCTACACCTTC

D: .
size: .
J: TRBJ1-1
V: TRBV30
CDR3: CAWVRAGMNTEAFF
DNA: TGCGCCTGGGTAAGGGCAGGCATGAACACTGAAGCTTTCTTT

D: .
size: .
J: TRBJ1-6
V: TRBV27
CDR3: CASSFGYNSPLHF
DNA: TGTGCCAGCAGTTTTGGGTATAATTCACCCCTCCACTTT

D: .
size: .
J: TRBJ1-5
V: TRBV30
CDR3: CAWSITGEDSGNQPQHF
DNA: TGTGCCTGGAGTATAACCGGGGAGGACAGTGGCAATCAGCCCCAGCATTTT

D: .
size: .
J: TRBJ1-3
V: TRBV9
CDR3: CASSVIGSETASGNTIYF
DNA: TGTGCCAGCAGCGTAATCGGCAGCGAGACGGCCTCTGGAAACACCATATATTTT

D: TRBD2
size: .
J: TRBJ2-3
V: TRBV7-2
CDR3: CASSLVAGAYTDTQYF
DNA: TGTGCCAGCAGCTTAGTAGCGGGGGCCTACACAGATACGCAGTATTTT

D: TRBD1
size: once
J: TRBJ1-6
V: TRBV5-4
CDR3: CASSSDRGSPLHF
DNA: TGTGCCAGCAGCTCGGACAGGGGTTCACCCCTCCACTTT

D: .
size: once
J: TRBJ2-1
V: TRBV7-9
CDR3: CASSFRQNEQFF
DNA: TGTGCCAGCAGCTTCCGACAGAATGAGCAGTTCTTC

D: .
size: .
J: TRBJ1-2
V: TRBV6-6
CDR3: CASSYFESVGGYTF
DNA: TGTGCCAGCAGTTACTTCGAATCCGTGGGTGGCTACACCTTC

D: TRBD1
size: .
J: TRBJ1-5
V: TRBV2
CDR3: CASSEDRGSNQPQHF
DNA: TGTGCCAGCAGTGAGGACAGGGGGAGCAATCAGCCCCAGCATTTT

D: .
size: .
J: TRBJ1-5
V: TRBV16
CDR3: CASSQSGLNQPQHF
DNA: TGTGCCAGCAGCCAATCGGGGCTGAATCAGCCCCAGCATTTT

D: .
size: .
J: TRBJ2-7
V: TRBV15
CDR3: CATSTPGEGSYEQYF
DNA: TGTGCCACCAGCACCCCAGGGGAGGGGTCCTACGAGCAGTACTTC

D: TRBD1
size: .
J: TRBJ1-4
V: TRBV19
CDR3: CASTGGTGFGFNEKLFF
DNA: TGTGCCAGTACGGGAGGGACAGGGTTTGGTTTTAATGAAAAACTGTTTTTT

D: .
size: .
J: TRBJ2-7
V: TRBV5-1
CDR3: CASSLNPKVDPSYEQYF
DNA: TGCGCCAGCAGCTTGAACCCGAAGGTCGACCCGTCCTACGAGCAGTACTTC

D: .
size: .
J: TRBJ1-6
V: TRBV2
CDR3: CASSEGGLGGNSPLHF
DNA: TGTGCCAGCAGTGAAGGGGGGCTGGGGGGAAATTCACCCCTCCACTTT